Shown below are 29 T cell receptor beta chains from a single sample sequenced in a study of beta chain features in type 1 diabetes. Expressed TCRB transcripts were sequenced, since all the RNA that had been isolated was reverse transcribed. Data came from immunoSEQ multiplex PCR; TCRdb stores just in-frame clones and leaves some out. The profile shows 500,000 to 700,000 clones, less than 20% of them singletons. The sequenced sample consisted of naive CD4+ T cells from blood. Receptors originate from a man in his late teens or twenties in good health.

The genes are TRBV29-1 and TRBJ1-2, with D maybe TRBD1 (5 bases). Germline V gives CDR1 SQVTM, CDR2 ANQGSEA. This CDR3 spans 13 amino acids. Trimming shortened V by 2 bases and J by 3 bases, and 10 bases separated the two germline ends. The CDR3 protein is CSVEYVRDYGYTF. The CDR3 DNA reads as TGCAGCGTTGAATATGTCAGGGACTATGGCTACACCTTC. The full variable domain, with the rest looked up from reference TRBV29-1 and TRBJ1-2, is SAVISQKPSRDICQRGTSLTIQCQVDSQVTMMFWYRQQPGQSLTLIATANQGSEATYESGFVIDKFPISRPNLTFSTLTVSNMSPEDSSIYLCSVEYVRDYGYTFGSGTRLTVV.

This clone was picked up a small number of times. V gene TRBV27 combines with J gene TRBJ2-1; 15 bases are shared with TRBD2. In germline, CDR1 is MNHEY, CDR2 SMNVEV (reference sequence). The CDR3 has 18 residues. The ends lost 4 bases at V and 6 bases at J; junction bases unmatched: 10. The CDR3 sequence: CASSSPGLAGGPGNEQFF. As DNA, the CDR3 is TGTGCCAGCAGTTCCCCCGGACTAGCGGGAGGGCCGGGCAATGAGCAGTTCTTC.

This clone showed up just a few times. The V gene is TRBV28, the J gene TRBJ2-3; TRBD1 aligns across 9 bases. Germline V gene lookup returns CDR1 MDHEN and CDR2 SYDVKM. The CDR3 sequence is 17 residues long. Trimming at V came to 5 bases and at J to 1 base, leaving 10 bases not matched to a gene. DNA for the CDR3: TGTGCCAGCAGTCACTCCGGGACAGGGTACGGCACAGATACGCAGTATTTT. Translating it yields CASSHSGTGYGTDTQYF.

The chain couples TRBV28 to TRBJ2-7, with D perhaps matching TRBD2 (10 bases). Trimming took off 2 bases at V and 6 bases at J, with 17 bases between the two ends. Germline loops: CDR1 MDHEN, CDR2 SYDVKM. This CDR3 region has 15 residues. CDR3 nucleotide sequence: TGTGCCAGCAGTTTAGTACTAGCGGGACAGGGCGAGCAGTACTTC. It is translated as CASSLVLAGQGEQYF.

This rearrangement joins TRBV5-1 to TRBJ2-5; D may be TRBD1 (5 bases). CDR1 and CDR2 (germline): SGHRS, YFSETQ. Trimming cost V 4 bases and J 5 bases, with 9 bases left between them. CDR3 size: 12 residues. The DNA for the CDR3 is TGCGCCAGCAGCGGGGCCTCGGAGACCCAGTACTTC. It specifies CASSGASETQYF.

This clone was seen a handful of times. V gene TRBV10-2 combines with J gene TRBJ2-5; D may be TRBD1 or TRBD2 (5 bases each). The V end was cut by 0 bases, the J end by 3 bases, with 11 bases between. Looked up from germline, CDR1 is WSHSY and CDR2 is SAAADI. This CDR3 spans 15 amino acids. As DNA, the CDR3 is TGCGCCAGCAGTGAGTCTGGGACCATAAAAGAGACCCAGTACTTC. Its protein is CASSESGTIKETQYF.

This clone was detected only a few times. CDR3 nucleotides: TGCGCCAGCAGCTTGGGAAGGGACAGGGGAGAGACCCAGTACTTC. Translation: CASSLGRDRGETQYF. This rearrangement joins TRBV5-1 to TRBJ2-5; 10 bases align to TRBD1. Germline V gene data show CDR1 as SGHRS and CDR2 as YFSETQ. V was clipped by 0 bases and J by 4 bases; unmatched bases: 3. This CDR3 has 15 residues.

This clone was observed a handful of times. This same CDR3 is encoded by further DNA sequences in the sample. The J gene is TRBJ2-5, the V gene TRBV18; TRBD1 aligns across 9 bases. This CDR3 contains 13 residues. V gave up 2 bases and J gave up 5 bases; unmatched junction bases: 0. CDR1 is KGHSH, CDR2 LQKENI, per germline. As DNA, the CDR3 is TGTGCCAGCTCACCAGGGACAGGGGAGACCCAGTACTTC. Amino acid sequence: CASSPGTGETQYF.

This clone was observed a few times. The chain is built from TRBV6-5 and TRBJ2-1; a weak D match, TRBD1 (5 bases). CDR3 length: 15 residues. Trimming took 6 bases from V and 4 from J, leaving 16 bases between them. Per the germline V gene, CDR1 is MNHEY and CDR2 is SVGAGI. The CDR3: CASRTGQVLYNEQFF. The CDR3 DNA sequence: TGTGCCAGCAGGACTGGACAAGTTTTATACAATGAGCAGTTCTTC.

This clone was counted only a few times. J is TRBJ1-2 and V is TRBV5-1; D possibly corresponds to TRBD1 (6 bases). V lost 4 bases, J lost 3 bases, and 19 bases lay in between. Looked up from germline, CDR1 is SGHRS and CDR2 is YFSETQ. This CDR3 contains 16 residues. Written as DNA, the CDR3 is TGCGCCAGCAGCCCCATAACCAGGGGATCGGACTATGGCTACACCTTC. This codes for CASSPITRGSDYGYTF. The full variable domain, completed using reference TRBV5-1 and TRBJ1-2, is KAGVTQTPRYLIKTRGQQVTLSCSPISGHRSVSWYQQTPGQGLQFLFEYFSETQRNKGNFPGRFSGRQFSNSRSEMNVSTLELGDSALYLCASSPITRGSDYGYTFGSGTRLTVV.

The chain combines TRBV10-3 with TRBJ1-5, with D unresolved. The CDR3 contains 12 residues. Germline lookup yields CDR1 ENHRY and CDR2 SYGVKD. V lost 4 bases and J 3 bases, leaving 4 bases between the germline ends. The DNA of the CDR3 is TGTGCCATCAGTGCCTTCAATCAGCCCCAGCATTTT. This encodes CAISAFNQPQHF.

This clone was recorded only once. This sequence joins TRBV9 and TRBJ1-2; a possible D gene is TRBD1 (5 bases). The CDR3 totals 15 residues. The V and J ends lost 0 bases and 1 base respectively, with 10 bases between them. The germline CDR1 and CDR2 sequences are SGDLS and YYNGEE. Written as DNA, the CDR3 is TGTGCCAGCAGCGTAGGGACACGATTTAACTATGGCTACACCTTC. This sequence encodes CASSVGTRFNYGYTF.

CDR3 loop: CASSPLPGSNTGELFF. The CDR3 DNA sequence: TGCGCCAGCAGCCCCTTACCCGGCAGCAACACCGGGGAGCTGTTTTTT. This chain joins TRBV5-1 and TRBJ2-2; D remains ambiguous. V gave up 4 bases and J gave up 2 bases, with 15 bases separating them. The germline V gene encodes CDR1 SGHRS and CDR2 YFSETQ. The CDR3 totals 16 residues.

This chain connects TRBV7-9 to TRBJ1-2; TRBD1 matches 7 bases. The CDR3 contains 13 residues. The V and J ends lost 3 bases and 8 bases, in that order; junction bases with no gene match: 6. Germline lookup yields CDR1 SEHNR and CDR2 FQNEAQ (reference sequence). In DNA, the CDR3 is TGTGCCAGCAGCTTCAAGGGGGCGCGGGGCTACACCTTC. This sequence encodes CASSFKGARGYTF.

J is TRBJ2-3 and V is TRBV19, with D maybe TRBD2 (6 bases). Deletions cut 6 bases from V and 6 bases from J, with 13 bases between. The V gene's germline CDR1 is LNHDA and CDR2 SQIVND (reference sequence). This CDR3 comprises 13 residues. The CDR3 reads CASRSTSTDTQYF. The CDR3, as DNA: TGTGCCAGTAGATCGACTAGTACGGATACGCAGTATTTT.

Comments on this clone: Different DNA sequences within this sample yield the same CDR3. The chain couples TRBV18 to TRBJ1-5; no clear D. Germline V gene data show CDR1 as KGHSH and CDR2 as LQKENI. Trimming shortened V by 3 bases and J by 2 bases, and 8 bases separated the two germline ends. The CDR3 covers 14 residues. CDR3 DNA: TGTGCCAGCTCACCGTCCACAGGCAATCAGCCCCAGCATTTT. Protein sequence: CASSPSTGNQPQHF. The full variable domain, rest sourced from reference TRBV18 and TRBJ1-5, is NAGVMQNPRHLVRRRGQEARLRCSPMKGHSHVYWYRQLPEEGLKFMVYLQKENIIDESGMPKERFSAEFPKEGPSILRIQQVVRGDSAAYFCASSPSTGNQPQHFGDGTRLSIL.

The chain carries TRBV28 and TRBJ2-6, with D tentatively TRBD1 (6 bases). The CDR3 runs to 17 residues. The germline CDR1 and CDR2 sequences are MDHEN and SYDVKM. Trimming removed 2 bases from V and 3 bases from J, with 14 bases in between. CDR3 nucleotides: TGTGCCAGCAGTTTACCCCAGGGGTCGGTTGGGGCCAACGTCCTGACTTTC. It encodes CASSLPQGSVGANVLTF.

The table lists this clone with a few counts. This chain joins TRBV7-2 and TRBJ2-1, with 9 bases aligning to TRBD1. This CDR3 is built from 14 residues. Germline V gives CDR1 SGHTA, CDR2 FQGNSA. The V segment lost 4 bases and the J segment 10 bases; nucleotides outside the gene matches: 8. The DNA for the CDR3 is TGTGCCAGCAGCTCACGACAGGGGGTAGCAGAGCAGTTCTTC. Translation: CASSSRQGVAEQFF.

V and J are TRBV18 and TRBJ1-1; D remains ambiguous. Trimming left V 3 bases short and J 0 bases short, with 11 bases between. Germline CDR1 KGHSH, CDR2 LQKENI. The CDR3 has 15 residues. The DNA of the CDR3 is TGTGCCAGCTCACCCAGGCGGAACATGAACACTGAAGCTTTCTTT. Translation: CASSPRRNMNTEAFF.

This chain links TRBV9 with TRBJ2-1; 10 positions agree with TRBD1. J lost 7 bases, V lost 0 bases, and 10 bases had no gene match. CDR1 SGDLS and CDR2 YYNGEE come from the germline V gene. The CDR3 has 17 residues. CDR3 DNA sequence: TGTGCCAGCAGCGTAGAGCCTCACGGGACAGGGGCTAATGAGCAGTTCTTC. This sequence encodes CASSVEPHGTGANEQFF.

The rearrangement links TRBV7-8 to TRBJ2-7, with D tentatively TRBD2 (5 bases). Trimming stripped 8 bases from V and 1 base from J, with 18 bases between. The CDR3 is made up of 15 amino acids. Germline V gene sequence: CDR1 SGHVS, CDR2 FQNEAQ. The CDR3 bases are TGTGCCAGCGGCCTGGGCGGAGGTCGGTCCTACGAGCAGTACTTC. Translation gives CASGLGGGRSYEQYF. The full variable domain, completed using reference TRBV7-8 and TRBJ2-7, is GAGVSQSPRYKVAKRGQDVALRCDPISGHVSLFWYQQALGQGPEFLTYFQNEAQLDKSGLPSDRFFAERPEGSVSTLKIQRTQQEDSAVYLCASGLGGGRSYEQYFGPGTRLTVT.

The CDR3 DNA sequence: TGTGCCAGCAGCGAGTTCCGGACGTCGATACGGGAGCAGTACTTC. Protein sequence: CASSEFRTSIREQYF. This chain links TRBV6-5 with TRBJ2-7; no clear D gene. V was cut by 6 bases and J by 7 bases, with 22 bases left in between. The CDR3 runs to 15 residues. CDR1 and CDR2 (germline): MNHEY, SVGAGI.

This clone was seen a few times. The V and J genes are TRBV5-4 and TRBJ2-1; weak D call: TRBD2 (6 bases). This CDR3 is built from 16 residues. Germline V CDR1 and CDR2: SGHNT, YYREEE (reference sequence). V was shortened by 4 bases and J by 5 bases, with 19 bases between the two germline ends. CDR3 amino acids: CASSRPARRADNEQFF. In DNA form, the CDR3 reads TGTGCCAGCAGCCGTCCAGCGAGGAGGGCGGACAATGAGCAGTTCTTC.

This sequence joins TRBV29-1 and TRBJ2-2; TRBD1 is a possible D gene (6 bases). The V end lost 1 base, the J end lost 6 bases, and 12 bases lay between the germline ends. This CDR3 region has 14 residues. CDR1 is SQVTM, CDR2 ANQGSEA, per germline. CDR3 region: CSVEGRGRSGELFF. Written as DNA, the CDR3 is TGCAGCGTTGAAGGCAGGGGTCGCTCCGGGGAGCTGTTTTTT.

The chain uses TRBV9 and TRBJ2-3; 7 bases are a match to TRBD1. The CDR3 is made up of 15 amino acids. J was trimmed by 1 base and V by 3 bases; bases with no gene match: 5. In germline, CDR1 is SGDLS, CDR2 YYNGEE. As DNA, the CDR3 is TGTGCCAGCAGCGCCTACAGGGGCGGCACAGATACGCAGTATTTT. This translates into CASSAYRGGTDTQYF.

The chain employs TRBV13 and TRBJ2-1; D might be TRBD1 (5 bases). This CDR3 is 15 amino acids long. Trimming shortened V by 2 bases and J by 0 bases, and 8 bases separated the two germline ends. CDR1 is PRHDT, CDR2 FYEKMQ, per germline (reference sequence). The CDR3 nucleotides are TGTGCCAGCAGCTTAAGGGGATTCTCCTACAATGAGCAGTTCTTC. This sequence encodes CASSLRGFSYNEQFF.

V usage is TRBV7-2 and J usage is TRBJ1-1, with 11 positions matching TRBD1. This CDR3 has 17 residues. The germline V gene encodes CDR1 SGHTA and CDR2 FQGNSA. V dropped 5 bases and J dropped 4; count of bases not matched to a gene: 12. CDR3 sequence: CASSPPWTGGAGTEAFF. The CDR3 DNA reads as TGTGCCAGCAGCCCCCCTTGGACAGGGGGCGCGGGCACTGAAGCTTTCTTT.

J is TRBJ2-5 and V is TRBV7-9, with D unresolved. Germline CDR1 SEHNR, CDR2 FQNEAQ (reference sequence). The V end lost 5 bases, the J end lost 1 base, and 17 bases lay between the germline ends. This CDR3 spans 16 amino acids. The CDR3 nucleotides read TGTGCCAGCAGCCCTTTGGGCACAGCCTTCCAAGAGACCCAGTACTTC. Translated: CASSPLGTAFQETQYF.

The chain recombines TRBV4-3 with TRBJ2-3; D gene uncertain. The CDR3 sequence is 14 residues long. Looked up from germline, CDR1 is LGHNA and CDR2 is YSLEER. Deletions cut 0 bases from V and 3 bases from J, with 7 bases between. CDR3 residues: CASSQDLHTDTQYF. DNA of the CDR3: TGCGCCAGCAGCCAAGATTTACATACAGATACGCAGTATTTT.